Shown below are 29 T cell receptor beta chains from a single sample sequenced in a study of OX40 agonist ivuxolimab in advanced cancers. TCRdb's table, derived via immunoSEQ multiplex PCR, lists solely in-frame clones and lacks some. Among some 64,000 clones listed, around 82% were seen once. Sequenced material: CD4+ or CD8+ T cells sorted from blood, taken in a trial of the OX40 agonist ivuxolimab. These receptors came from an adult with an advanced solid tumor such as melanoma, head and neck, liver or kidney cancer.

This sequence joins TRBV19 and TRBJ1-3, with D perhaps TRBD1 (5 bases). Trimming shortened V by 8 bases and J by 8 bases, and 19 bases separated the two germline ends. This CDR3 region has 14 residues. Germline CDR1 reads LNHDA; CDR2 reads SQIVND (reference sequence). The DNA for the CDR3 is TGTGCCAGTCGGGACCGACTCCGCCGTGACACCATATATTTT. Protein: CASRDRLRRDTIYF. The full variable domain, its missing parts supplied by reference TRBV19 and TRBJ1-3, is DGGITQSPKYLFRKEGQNVTLSCEQNLNHDAMYWYRQDPGQGLRLIYYSQIVNDFQKGDIAEGYSVSREKKESFPLTVTSAQKNPTAFYLCASRDRLRRDTIYFGEGSWLTVV.

This clone has a single count. The chain is built from TRBV6-6 and TRBJ2-3; D is unresolved. This CDR3 comprises 11 residues. V was cut by 6 bases and J by 2 bases, with 3 bases left in between. Per germline, CDR1 MNHNY and CDR2 SVGAGI (reference sequence). The CDR3 sequence: CASSVTDTQYF. CDR3 DNA: TGTGCCAGCAGCGTCACAGATACGCAGTATTTT.

This sequence joins TRBV15 and TRBJ2-5, with D perhaps matching TRBD2 (5 bases). The CDR3 spans 12 residues. With 1 base removed from V and 9 bases from J, the gap between germline ends came to 9 bases. Germline V CDR1 and CDR2: LNHNV, YYDKDF (reference sequence). The CDR3: CATSRAGLAQYF. The CDR3 DNA reads as TGTGCCACCAGCAGAGCCGGACTGGCCCAGTACTTC. The full variable domain, in which reference TRBV15 and TRBJ2-5 provide the parts outside the CDR3, is DAMVIQNPRYQVTQFGKPVTLSCSQTLNHNVMYWYQQKSSQAPKLLFHYYDKDFNNEADTPDNFQSRRPNTSFCFLDIRSPGLGDTAMYLCATSRAGLAQYFGPGTRLLVL.

The V call is TRBV19, the J call TRBJ1-2; 8 bases agree with TRBD1. The ends lost 10 bases at V and 6 bases at J; junction bases unmatched: 10. The CDR3 is made up of 13 amino acids. Germline V gives CDR1 LNHDA, CDR2 SQIVND (reference sequence). The CDR3 reads CAIADREVNGYTF. CDR3 sequence (DNA): TGTGCCATTGCGGACAGGGAAGTAAATGGCTACACCTTC.

The chain employs TRBV11-2 and TRBJ2-7, with 11 bases fitting TRBD1. This CDR3 region has 14 residues. The germline CDR1 and CDR2 sequences are SGHAT and FQNNGV. The trim removed 5 bases at V and 7 bases at J, leaving 7 bases unmatched. The CDR3 sequence: CASSPWDRGKEQYF. For the CDR3, the DNA is TGTGCCAGCAGCCCCTGGGACAGGGGGAAAGAGCAGTACTTC.

DNA for the CDR3: TGTGCCACCTCCCCGCCGGGACTAGCGAACGAGCAGTACTTC. Protein product: CATSPPGLANEQYF. V and J are TRBV6-6 and TRBJ2-7; 10 positions agree with TRBD2. J lost 5 bases, V lost 10 bases, and 11 bases had no gene match. Germline V gives CDR1 MNHNY, CDR2 SVGAGI (reference sequence). The CDR3 has 14 residues.

This chain uses TRBV18 with TRBJ1-5; D remains unclear. V lost 1 base and J 5 bases, leaving 12 bases between the germline ends. CDR3 length: 15 amino acids. Germline V gives CDR1 KGHSH, CDR2 LQKENI. This CDR3 is CASSPQRAADQPQHF. In nucleotides, the CDR3 is TGTGCCAGCTCACCACAGCGCGCTGCAGATCAGCCCCAGCATTTT.

The genes are TRBV6-1 and TRBJ1-2, with D hard to call. The V gene's germline CDR1 is MNHNS and CDR2 SASEGT. The CDR3 is 14 amino acids. The V gene lost 0 bases and the J gene lost 8 bases, with 13 bases spanning the gap. Here the CDR3 DNA reads TGTGCCAGCAGTGAAGCCCAGGATCTTGCGGGCTACACCTTC. Amino acids: CASSEAQDLAGYTF.

Comment on this clone: At one end the junction does not follow the germline gene, possibly because of a read error. This rearrangement joins TRBV5-4 to TRBJ1-1, with D perhaps matching TRBD1 (5 bases). CDR1 is SGHNT, CDR2 YYREEE, per germline (reference sequence). There are 14 residues in the CDR3. CDR3 DNA: TGCGCCAGCAGCTGGGGACCCGATAACACTGAAGCTTTCTTT. As protein: CASSWGPDNTEAFF.

This clone was observed a few times. The gene calls are TRBV27 and TRBJ1-5; 12 nucleotides line up with TRBD1. CDR1 and CDR2 from the germline V gene are MNHEY and SMNVEV (reference sequence). This CDR3 spans 15 amino acids. J was trimmed by 9 bases and V by 8 bases; bases with no gene match: 11. For the CDR3, the DNA is TGTGCCAGCCGTCCTGGGACAGGGGGCAGTGGGCCCCAGCATTTT. Its translation is CASRPGTGGSGPQHF.

The rearrangement links TRBV30 to TRBJ1-6; a weak D match, TRBD1 (6 bases). The CDR3 contains 15 residues. The germline V and J ends were trimmed by 3 bases and 7 bases, with 16 bases remaining between them. The germline gives CDR1 GTSNPN, CDR2 SVGIG (reference sequence). This CDR3 reads CAWRYRVGQNSPLHF. CDR3 in DNA: TGTGCCTGGAGGTACAGGGTCGGACAAAATTCACCCCTCCACTTT.

The gene calls are TRBV6-1 and TRBJ1-1, with D unresolved. The length of the CDR3 is 13 residues. Trimming took 5 bases from V and 0 from J, leaving 7 bases between them. The germline gives CDR1 MNHNS, CDR2 SASEGT. This chain's CDR3 is CASSFRVNTEAFF. CDR3 in DNA: TGTGCCAGCAGTTTCCGGGTGAACACTGAAGCTTTCTTT.

The chain has TRBV9 and TRBJ2-1; no definite D call. The ends were cut back, 4 bases at V and 10 bases at J, with 12 bases in the middle. CDR3 size: 12 residues. Germline V gene data show CDR1 as SGDLS and CDR2 as YYNGEE. DNA for the CDR3: TGTGCCAGCAGCTCACCGCGAAGAGAGCAGTTCTTC. Encoded protein: CASSSPRREQFF.

This clone appeared once. This chain uses TRBV27 with TRBJ2-1; the match to TRBD1 covers 9 bases. Germline-derived CDR1 and CDR2 are MNHEY and SMNVEV (reference sequence). Germline trimming cut 6 bases from V and 5 bases from J; bases unmatched to any gene: 8. The length of the CDR3 is 15 residues. The CDR3 coding sequence is TGTGCCAGCAGAGCGCGAGGACAGGGGAACAATGAGCAGTTCTTC. Protein: CASRARGQGNNEQFF.

The gene calls are TRBV11-2 and TRBJ2-5; D remains unclear. V was clipped by 0 bases and J by 2 bases, with 7 bases between them. This CDR3 has 14 amino acids. From germline, CDR1 is SGHAT and CDR2 FQNNGV. DNA for the CDR3: TGTGCCAGCAGCTTAGATGGGCTACAAGAGACCCAGTACTTC. Its protein product is CASSLDGLQETQYF.

The DNA of the CDR3 is TGCGCCAGCAGTCAGTGTTGGATCGGAGCGCAAGGGGATAATTCACCCCTCCACTTT. The encoded protein is CASSQCWIGAQGDNSPLHF. The chain uses TRBV23-1 and TRBJ1-6; D is perhaps TRBD1 (5 bases). TRBV23-1 is an ORF, and what it does is uncertain. The CDR3 runs to 19 residues. Between the trimmed V and J ends, which lost 3 bases and 5 bases, there was a span of 23 bases.

The chain carries TRBV7-3 and TRBJ1-1; no reliable D call. Germline V gives CDR1 SGHTA, CDR2 FQGTGA. There are 16 residues in the CDR3. V lost 0 bases and J lost 0, with 11 bases in between. This chain's CDR3 is CASSLTAGLMNTEAFF. The CDR3 coding sequence is TGTGCCAGCAGCTTAACGGCGGGTCTCATGAACACTGAAGCTTTCTTT. Filled out from reference TRBV7-3 and TRBJ1-1, the complete variable domain reads GAGVSQTPSNKVTEKGKYVELRCDPISGHTALYWYRQSLGQGPEFLIYFQGTGAADDSGLPNDRFFAVRPEGSVSTLKIQRTERGDSAVYLCASSLTAGLMNTEAFFGQGTRLTVV.

The chain uses TRBV7-2 and TRBJ2-7; D remains ambiguous. The germline CDR1 and CDR2 sequences are SGHTA and FQGNSA. Trimming stripped 9 bases from V and 3 bases from J, with 9 bases between. CDR3 length equals 11 residues. The CDR3 is CASSVSYEQYF. The DNA of the CDR3 is TGTGCCAGTTCTGTGAGCTACGAGCAGTACTTC.

V gene TRBV10-3 combines with J gene TRBJ2-2; D unresolved. V was cut by 9 bases and J by 4 bases, with 3 bases left in between. This CDR3 has 10 residues. Germline V lookup: CDR1 ENHRY, CDR2 SYGVKD. The CDR3 nucleotides read TGTGCCATAGGCACCGGGGAGCTGTTTTTT. Residues: CAIGTGELFF.

The gene calls are TRBV7-2 and TRBJ1-1; tentative D call: TRBD1 (5 bases). Germline CDR1 SGHTA, CDR2 FQGNSA. Trimming pared 5 bases from V and 7 bases from J, leaving 20 bases between. The CDR3 has 15 residues. The CDR3 protein is CASSPSWGRVIEAFF. The CDR3 nucleotides read TGTGCCAGCAGCCCCTCATGGGGCAGGGTAATTGAAGCTTTCTTT.

The V gene is TRBV5-1, the J gene TRBJ2-1, with D uncertain. CDR3 length: 15 amino acids. Germline V gene sequence: CDR1 SGHRS, CDR2 YFSETQ. V lost 4 bases and J 0 bases, leaving 11 bases between the germline ends. The CDR3 DNA is TGCGCCAGCAGCCAGAGTATCACCTCCTACAATGAGCAGTTCTTC. It yields the protein CASSQSITSYNEQFF.

This clone is categorized as medium-sized. The chain uses TRBV19 and TRBJ1-1; D call uncertain. Per germline, CDR1 LNHDA and CDR2 SQIVND (reference sequence). The CDR3 loop spans 13 amino acids. Deletions cut 6 bases from V and 5 bases from J, with 13 bases between. CDR3 DNA sequence: TGTGCCAGTAGCCGGGGAGGCCGAACTGAAGCTTTCTTT. It codes for CASSRGGRTEAFF.

The rearrangement joins TRBV15 to TRBJ2-3; no clear D. Germline V gene lookup returns CDR1 LNHNV and CDR2 YYDKDF (reference sequence). The V end was cut by 0 bases, the J end by 4 bases, with 5 bases between. The CDR3 totals 13 residues. In DNA form, the CDR3 reads TGTGCCACCAGCAGAGATCCTCCAGATACGCAGTATTTT. This codes for CATSRDPPDTQYF.

This chain's CDR3 is CASSEAWTSGYEQYF. CDR3 nucleotide sequence: TGTGCCAGCAGTGAGGCGTGGACTAGCGGATACGAGCAGTACTTC. The chain is built from TRBV6-1 and TRBJ2-7; 10 positions match TRBD2. With V trimmed by 3 bases and J by 4 bases, 6 bases remained unmatched. CDR3 length equals 15 residues. The germline V gene has CDR1 MNHNS and CDR2 SASEGT.

This CDR3 is CASSLARDYEQYF. CDR3 nucleotide sequence: TGTGCCAGCAGCTTAGCCCGCGACTACGAGCAGTACTTC. The chain recombines TRBV7-2 with TRBJ2-7; D gene ambiguous. CDR1 is SGHTA and CDR2 is FQGNSA in the germline V gene. V lost 0 bases, J lost 3 bases, and 6 bases lay in between. This CDR3 has 13 residues.

Notes on this clone: At one end the junction does not follow the germline gene, possibly because of a read error. V and J are TRBV11-2 and TRBJ2-5; D is possibly TRBD1 (6 bases). The germline gives CDR1 SGHAT, CDR2 FQNNGV. The CDR3 covers 16 residues. CDR3 residues: CAGSFARGPRGKTQYF. CDR3 DNA: TGTGCCGGCAGCTTTGCCAGGGGCCCCAGGGGAAAGACCCAGTACTTC.

The chain couples TRBV5-1 to TRBJ2-7; 13 bases align to TRBD2. The V gene end was trimmed by 4 bases and the J gene end by 0 bases; junction bases not matched to a gene: 10. Germline V CDR1 and CDR2: SGHRS, YFSETQ. The CDR3 spans 18 residues. The CDR3 sequence is CASSHGLAGAKGSYEQYF. The CDR3 DNA follows: TGCGCCAGCAGCCACGGACTAGCGGGAGCAAAGGGCTCCTACGAGCAGTACTTC.

The count of this clone is one. The genes are TRBV7-3 and TRBJ2-1; D gene unclear. The V gene's germline CDR1 is SGHTA and CDR2 FQGTGA. V lost 4 bases and J 3 bases, leaving 10 bases between the germline ends. CDR3 length: 14 amino acids. The CDR3 here is CASSSDGFYNEQFF. In DNA, the CDR3 is TGTGCCAGCAGCTCCGACGGATTCTACAATGAGCAGTTCTTC.

This clone was found a few times. The chain couples TRBV7-6 to TRBJ2-5; D is perhaps TRBD1 (5 bases). V was clipped by 10 bases and J by 5 bases, with 14 bases between them. CDR3 length: 12 amino acids. Per the germline V gene, CDR1 is SGHVS and CDR2 is FNYEAQ. The chain's CDR3 is CATSGRRETQYF. The DNA of the CDR3 is TGTGCCACATCAGGGCGGCGGGAGACCCAGTACTTC.